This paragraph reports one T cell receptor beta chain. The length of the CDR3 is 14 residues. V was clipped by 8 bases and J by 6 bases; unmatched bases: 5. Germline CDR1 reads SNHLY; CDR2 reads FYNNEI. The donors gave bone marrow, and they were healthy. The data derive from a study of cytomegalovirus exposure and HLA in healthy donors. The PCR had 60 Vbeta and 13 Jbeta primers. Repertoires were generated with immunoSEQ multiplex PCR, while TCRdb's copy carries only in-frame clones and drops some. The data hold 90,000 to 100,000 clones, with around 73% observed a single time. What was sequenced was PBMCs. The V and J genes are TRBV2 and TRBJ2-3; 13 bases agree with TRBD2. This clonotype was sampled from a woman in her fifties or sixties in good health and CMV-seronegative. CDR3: CASQGLAGEDTQYF. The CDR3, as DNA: TGTGCCAGCCAAGGACTAGCGGGAGAGGATACGCAGTATTTT.